The 2 T cell receptor beta chains below were found in one sample sequenced in a study of regulatory T cells in long-lasting Graves disease. Time point specified: newly diagnosed GD, antithyroid drugs for less than 3 months. From PBMCs, RNA was extracted and then used to make the TCR library. Investigators prepared the TCR beta libraries by applying iRepertoire HTBI primers and Arm-PCR of CDR3 regions. TCRdb ran MiXCR on the multiplex PCR reads and lists one entry per CDR3 protein. The sample has hundreds of thousands of distinct CDR3 sequences, approximately 15% seen once; the top ten hold roughly 29%. These same records also appear under a second study, on T cells in Graves' hyperthyroidism and ophthalmopathy.

Material: peripheral blood mononuclear cells (PBMCs), obtained at new diagnosis, from a patient treated with antithyroid drugs. The source is a man aged 40-50 years with Graves disease.

This clonotype was seen ten or more times. J is TRBJ2-7 and V is TRBV12-3 or TRBV12-4; D remains unclear. CDR3 size: 12 residues. Trimming pared 4 bases from V and 5 bases from J, leaving 9 bases between. The DNA of the CDR3 is TGTGCCAGCAGTTCCCCATGGAACGAGCAGTACTTC. Translation gives CASSSPWNEQYF.

There are many counts of this clonotype. The gene calls are TRBV4-1 and TRBJ2-2; 7 bases fit TRBD2. This CDR3 contains 18 residues. Germline-derived CDR1 and CDR2 are MGHRA and YSYEKL. Trimming cost V 4 bases and J 7 bases; bases outside gene matches: 18. The CDR3 is CASSRRLAGLGNGGELFF. The CDR3 DNA follows: TGCGCCAGCAGCCGCAGACTAGCTGGATTGGGTAATGGCGGGGAGCTGTTTTTT.